The 4 T cell receptor beta chains reported below all come from one sample, sequenced in a study of Graves' ophthalmopathy and Graves' hyperthyroidism. RNA transcripts provided the template for amplifying TCR beta CDR3 regions. Investigators did first-round RT-PCR with HTBI primers, then second-round multiplex PCR. TCRdb fed the multiplex PCR reads into MiXCR, producing one record per CDR3 protein. This sample has 200,000 to 250,000 distinct CDR3 sequences, with 20% to 25% found just once. The sequenced sample consisted of peripheral blood. These receptors all stem from a woman aged 45-60 years with Graves' ophthalmopathy.

This chain links TRBV14 with TRBJ2-7; D uncertain. Germline V gene sequence: CDR1 SGHDN, CDR2 FVKESK. CDR3 size: 12 residues. Between the trimmed V and J ends, which lost 0 bases and 4 bases, there was a span of 4 bases. CDR3: CASSQEVYEQYF. CDR3 DNA sequence: TGTGCCAGCAGCCAAGAGGTTTACGAGCAGTACTTC.

The chain uses TRBV6-1 and TRBJ1-1, with D unresolved. Germline CDR1 and CDR2: MNHNS and SASEGT. CDR3 size: 12 residues. The V end was cut by 9 bases, the J end by 3 bases, with 11 bases between. Here the CDR3 reads CASWRADTEAFF. The CDR3 region has the DNA TGTGCCAGTTGGCGTGCGGACACTGAAGCTTTCTTT.

This clonotype was counted ten times or more. The chain links TRBV7-2 to TRBJ1-2; TRBD1 aligns across 9 bases. The CDR3 covers 14 residues. Germline trimming cut 3 bases from V and 8 bases from J; bases unmatched to any gene: 7. From germline, CDR1 is SGHTA and CDR2 FQGNSA. The CDR3 protein is CASSFFGTGYGYTF. CDR3 in DNA: TGTGCCAGCAGCTTCTTTGGGACAGGGTACGGCTACACCTTC.

This clonotype was counted many times. This rearrangement joins TRBV6-2 or TRBV6-3 to TRBJ2-7; tentative D call: TRBD1 (6 bases). The germline gives CDR1 MNHEY, CDR2 SVGEGT. The CDR3 totals 11 residues. Trimming shortened V by 8 bases and J by 6 bases, and 11 bases separated the two germline ends. The CDR3 DNA reads as TGTGCCAGCTTACAGGGCACCGAGCAGTACTTC. This gives the protein CASLQGTEQYF.